This T cell receptor (beta chain) was captured by sequencing in a study of PD-L1 blockade in urothelial cancer. TCRdb keeps only in-frame clones here, not all; method: immunoSEQ multiplex PCR. The data contain tens of thousands of clones, approximately 84% of them singletons. As to time point: peripheral blood 6 weeks after treatment start. Sequencing was performed on PBMCs, taken around atezolizumab (anti-PD-L1) treatment. This TCR was recovered from a man in his 70s with urothelial cancer.

The CDR3 sequence is CASRPRLAGDNEQFF. The CDR3 nucleotides read TGTGCCAGCAGGCCCAGATTAGCGGGAGATAATGAGCAGTTCTTC. This chain links TRBV6-1 with TRBJ2-1; TRBD2 matches at 9 bases. CDR1 and CDR2 from the germline V gene are MNHNS and SASEGT. J lost 7 bases, V lost 6 bases, and 10 bases had no gene match. The CDR3 spans 15 residues.